The sequence of this T cell receptor beta chain was determined in a study of beta chain features in type 1 diabetes. This clone was observed a handful of times. As every portion of the isolated RNA was reverse transcribed, the sequencing read expressed TCRB transcripts. Assay used: immunoSEQ multiplex PCR; TCRdb lists only in-frame clones, some missing. The sample records about 150,000 clones, less than 9.5% being singletons. CDR3 length: 14 residues. The ends lost 5 bases at V and 2 bases at J; junction bases unmatched: 4. Germline V gene sequence: CDR1 KGHSH, CDR2 LQKENI. Sample: central memory CD4+ T cells from blood. The chain is built from TRBV18 and TRBJ2-7, with TRBD1 identical over 9 bases. The clonotype originates from a woman aged 18-29 years in good health. The CDR3 is CASSTGTGTYEQYF. The DNA for the CDR3 is TGTGCCAGCTCAACCGGGACAGGGACCTACGAGCAGTACTTC. Combining the CDR3 with reference TRBV18 and TRBJ2-7 gives the whole variable domain NAGVMQNPRHLVRRRGQEARLRCSPMKGHSHVYWYRQLPEEGLKFMVYLQKENIIDESGMPKERFSAEFPKEGPSILRIQQVVRGDSAAYFCASSTGTGTYEQYFGPGTRLTVT.